This entry describes one T cell receptor (beta chain). Its antigen remains unknown. The repertoire was sequenced with immunoSEQ multiplex PCR; TCRdb's copy has only in-frame clones and lacks some. The table includes about 110,000 clones, under 95% detected once. This sample stems from a study of T cell responses to AZD1222 COVID-19 vaccine. Study in general: Pooled together were second doses at about 4 or about 12 weeks. Study-level points and caveats: The donor group comprised mostly white British people and more females; the analysis possibly underestimated clonal diversity. Compared with day 0, the breadth and depth of the Spike-specific TCR repertoire rose significantly after two doses of AZD1222. CD4 TCRs associated with vaccination spanned spike, dominating at 160-218 and 743-854.

CDR3 length: 12 amino acids. Looked up from germline, CDR1 is SGHVS and CDR2 is FQNEAQ. The trim removed 5 bases at V and 6 bases at J, leaving 3 bases unmatched. The input for sequencing was peripheral blood, taken on day 0 of AZD1222 vaccination. This TCR derives from an adult in good health. The chain links TRBV7-8 to TRBJ2-7; the match to TRBD2 covers 8 bases. CDR3 protein: CASSPTSVEQYF. The CDR3 nucleotides read TGTGCCAGCAGCCCGACTAGCGTCGAGCAGTACTTC.